The 14 T cell receptor beta chains listed next were all sequenced from one sample in a study of identical twins (dated by TCRdb to the mid-2010s). Library preparation employed 5' RACE. The sequencer listed for this sample is Illumina HiSeq 2000. TCRdb itself trimmed the public reads at Q25 with fastp, ran MiXCR and retained productive beta chains. Here each entry gathers all rows of one CDR3 protein and keeps the most common genes and DNA. Here the sample has a few hundred thousand distinct CDR3 sequences; about 18% occur a single time. The top ten clonotypes cover roughly 12% of the sample. The sample taken for sequencing was naive T cells sorted from blood. This specimen's cell subset or site label, per the study, means: cells isolated with a human naive T-cell isolation kit. All receptors derive from a man aged 50 to 60 in good health.

The chain carries TRBV28 and TRBJ2-7; 10 bases agree with TRBD1. V lost 2 bases, J lost 3 bases, and 19 bases stayed unmatched. The CDR3 extends over 20 amino acids. CDR1 and CDR2 from the germline V gene are MDHEN and SYDVKM. CDR3 DNA: TGTGCCAGCAGTTTAACTATTATGAAGCCGTCGACAGGGGGCTACTACGAGCAGTACTTC. This sequence encodes CASSLTIMKPSTGGYYEQYF.

The gene calls are TRBV12-3 or TRBV12-4 and TRBJ2-2, with D unresolved. The CDR3 is 14 amino acids. The V end lost 7 bases, the J end lost 2 bases, and 11 bases lay between the germline ends. CDR3 nucleotide sequence: TGTGCCAGCAATGAGGACGGCAACACCGGGGAGCTGTTTTTT. Protein: CASNEDGNTGELFF.

This clonotype showed up many times. The chain links TRBV30 to TRBJ2-7; 7 bases agree with TRBD1. J gave up 1 base and V 3 bases, and 12 bases lay outside the gene matches. The CDR3 is made up of 16 amino acids. Per germline, CDR1 GTSNPN and CDR2 SVGIG (reference sequence). The CDR3 DNA reads as TGTGCCTGGAGCGCCGGCCGGACAGGTCGGTCCTACGAGCAGTACTTC. The encoded protein is CAWSAGRTGRSYEQYF.

The chain employs TRBV20-1 and TRBJ2-1; the match to TRBD2 covers 14 bases. The CDR3 length is 18 residues. CDR1 is DFQATT, CDR2 SNEGSKA, per germline (reference sequence). The trim removed 4 bases at V and 0 bases at J, leaving 8 bases unmatched. The CDR3 DNA reads TGCAGTGCTACCCTCTTGACTAGCGGGAGGGCCTCCTACAATGAGCAGTTCTTC. Translating it yields CSATLLTSGRASYNEQFF.

The V call is TRBV27, the J call TRBJ2-3; 16 nucleotides match TRBD2. V trimming: 1 base; J trimming: 2 bases; junction bases outside the gene matches: 3. Per germline, CDR1 MNHEY and CDR2 SMNVEV (reference sequence). The CDR3 totals 18 residues. CDR3 sequence (DNA): TGTGCCAGCAGTTTATTGGGACTAGCGGGGGGGCCCACAGATACGCAGTATTTT. Translated: CASSLLGLAGGPTDTQYF.

This clonotype was detected ten times or more. The CDR3 DNA reads TGTGCCAGCAGCTTAGGTTTCTTAAGTTACGAGCAGTACTTC. Its translation is CASSLGFLSYEQYF. The V call is TRBV7-9, the J call TRBJ2-7; D not resolved. Germline CDR1 SEHNR, CDR2 FQNEAQ (reference sequence). The V gene lost 1 base and the J gene lost 4 bases, with 11 bases spanning the gap. The CDR3 is made up of 14 amino acids.

This clonotype was found once. The V and J genes are TRBV3-1 and TRBJ2-1, with 8 bases aligning to TRBD1. The CDR3 has 16 amino acids. Germline CDR1 LGHDT, CDR2 YNNKEL (reference sequence). V shed 4 bases and J 4 bases; nucleotides not matched to a gene: 9. The CDR3 region has the DNA TGTGCCAGCAGCCTCGTACAGGGGGATAGTTACAATGAGCAGTTCTTC. Its translation is CASSLVQGDSYNEQFF.

This clonotype was counted a few times. The chain uses TRBV5-1 and TRBJ1-3, with 7 bases matching TRBD1. Trimming removed 5 bases from V and 0 bases from J; junction bases left unmatched: 8. Germline V gene lookup returns CDR1 SGHRS and CDR2 YFSETQ. The CDR3 has 16 amino acids. The CDR3 here is CASRAGQPNSGNTIYF. DNA of the CDR3: TGCGCCAGCAGGGCGGGACAGCCCAACTCTGGAAACACCATATATTTT.

This clonotype was seen only a few times. The chain recombines TRBV28 with TRBJ1-1; D unclear. The CDR3 is made up of 15 amino acids. Germline assignment: CDR1 MDHEN and CDR2 SYDVKM. V dropped 2 bases and J dropped 1 base, with 11 bases sitting between them. The CDR3 sequence: CASSLGPTSNTEAFF. The DNA of the CDR3 is TGTGCCAGCAGTTTAGGGCCCACTTCGAACACTGAAGCTTTCTTT.

This chain links TRBV20-1 with TRBJ2-2; 8 bases align to TRBD1. The CDR3 covers 12 residues. V was clipped by 5 bases and J by 7 bases; unmatched bases: 3. CDR1 DFQATT and CDR2 SNEGSKA come from the germline V gene (reference sequence). The CDR3: CSALQGVGELFF. In nucleotides, the CDR3 is TGCAGTGCTTTACAGGGGGTCGGGGAGCTGTTTTTT.

The gene calls are TRBV6-1 and TRBJ2-1; 10 nucleotides agree with TRBD2. Unmatched junction bases numbered 15, after V lost 6 bases and J lost 10 bases. Germline CDR1 and CDR2: MNHNS and SASEGT. This CDR3 comprises 16 residues. The CDR3 sequence: CASSHLPAGGSYEQFF. CDR3 bases: TGTGCCAGCAGCCATCTTCCAGCGGGAGGGTCCTACGAGCAGTTCTTC.

This clonotype has a single count. The chain joins TRBV5-1 to TRBJ2-1, with TRBD1 as a possible D gene (6 bases). The CDR3 is 17 residues long. V lost 3 bases, J lost 0 bases, and 16 bases lay in between. The germline V gene has CDR1 SGHRS and CDR2 YFSETQ. The CDR3 here is CASSSLPQGSSYNEQFF. In nucleotides, the CDR3 is TGCGCCAGCAGCTCACTTCCACAGGGAAGCTCCTACAATGAGCAGTTCTTC.

The chain couples TRBV20-1 to TRBJ2-5; 7 nucleotides agree with TRBD1. Germline V lookup: CDR1 DFQATT, CDR2 SNEGSKA (reference sequence). The CDR3 consists of 14 residues. Trimming cost V 4 bases and J 5 bases; bases outside gene matches: 10. CDR3 DNA: TGCAGTGCTAATAACAGGGGAAGAGGGGAGACCCAGTACTTC. It encodes CSANNRGRGETQYF.

CDR3 in amino acids: CASSPTPGRYWQGNQPQHF. CDR3 in DNA: TGTGCCAGCAGCCCGACGCCCGGACGGTATTGGCAGGGCAATCAGCCCCAGCATTTT. The chain recombines TRBV5-6 with TRBJ1-5; D is ambiguous. CDR1 is SGHDT and CDR2 is YYEEEE in the germline V gene. This CDR3 has 19 residues. V lost 4 bases, J lost 2 bases, and 25 bases lay in between.